The sequence of this TCR beta chain was determined in a study of cytomegalovirus exposure and HLA in healthy donors. Findings and caveats of the study: With DRB1 most and HLA-C fewest, TCR association rates differed between HLA loci in a later analysis. The authors later found most CMV-associated TCR beta chains appeared HLA-restricted. Versus the roughly 700-donor mean, an Asian-associated ancestry cluster reportedly showed fewer N-insertions in a later analysis.

This clone was picked up one time. Its matching antigen is unknown. The V segment lost 5 bases and the J segment 4 bases; nucleotides outside the gene matches: 8. The CDR3 covers 14 residues. The germline V gene has CDR1 LNHDA and CDR2 SQIVND (reference sequence). Donors had nominal health at sampling but likely had unrecorded immune exposures. PCR amplification relied on 60 Vbeta primers (plus 13 Jbeta primers). Only in-frame clones appear in the TCRdb table, and some are missing; sequencing was by immunoSEQ multiplex PCR. The sample consists of 210,000 or so clones, 83% of them appearing once. This receptor was taken from a girl under 18 in good health and CMV-seronegative. The chain uses TRBV19 and TRBJ2-7; 7 bases line up with TRBD1. The sequencing sample was made of PBMCs. CDR3 DNA: TGTGCCAGTAGTCCCGGGACAGCAGCGTACGAGCAGTACTTC. Amino acid sequence: CASSPGTAAYEQYF. Variable domain in full (rest from reference TRBV19 and TRBJ2-7): DGGITQSPKYLFRKEGQNVTLSCEQNLNHDAMYWYRQDPGQGLRLIYYSQIVNDFQKGDIAEGYSVSREKKESFPLTVTSAQKNPTAFYLCASSPGTAAYEQYFGPGTRLTVT.